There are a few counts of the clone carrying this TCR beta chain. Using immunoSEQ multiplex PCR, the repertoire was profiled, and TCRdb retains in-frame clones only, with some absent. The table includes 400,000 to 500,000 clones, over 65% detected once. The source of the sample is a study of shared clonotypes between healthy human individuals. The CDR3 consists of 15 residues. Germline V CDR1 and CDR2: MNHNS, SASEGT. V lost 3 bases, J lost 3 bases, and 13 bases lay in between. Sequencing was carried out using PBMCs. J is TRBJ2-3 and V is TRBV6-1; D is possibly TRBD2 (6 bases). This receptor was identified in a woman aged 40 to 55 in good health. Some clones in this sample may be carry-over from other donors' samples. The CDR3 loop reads CASSEGRLETDTQYF. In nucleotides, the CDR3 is TGTGCCAGCAGTGAGGGGAGGTTAGAGACAGATACGCAGTATTTT.